The TCR beta chain described here comes from a study of T-cell memory formation after mild COVID-19. TCRdb analysed the 5' RACE reads with MiXCR anew, one entry per CDR3 protein. The table shows about 410,000 distinct CDR3 sequences, with about 22% occurring only once. Trimming took off 4 bases at V and 3 bases at J, with 10 bases between the two ends. This CDR3 spans 14 amino acids. Germline values: CDR1 MNHEY, CDR2 SVGAGI. Specimen: PBMCs or a T cell subset sorted from them (not recorded which). The J gene is TRBJ1-5, the V gene TRBV6-5; D possibly corresponds to TRBD1 (5 bases). The receptor comes from an adult woman who had mild COVID-19 (a few samples of this study predate the infection). Cell type and time point are not known. The CDR3 loop is CASSWRGNNQPQHF. DNA of the CDR3: TGTGCCAGCAGTTGGAGGGGTAACAATCAGCCCCAGCATTTT.